These 21 T cell receptor beta chains came from one sample sequenced in a study of T cells in localized non-small cell lung cancer. The method was immunoSEQ multiplex PCR; TCRdb's version includes in-frame clones alone and lacks a portion of them. The sample carries approximately 21,000 clones, approximately 85% recorded once. Material: peripheral blood mononuclear cells, obtained before any cancer treatment. These receptors were collected from a male donor aged 60 or older with stage II lung adenocarcinoma.

This CDR3 is CASSPGQTLYGYTF. The CDR3 bases are TGTGCCAGCTCACCTGGACAGACCCTCTATGGCTACACCTTC. The rearrangement links TRBV18 to TRBJ1-2, with a tentative D call TRBD1 (6 bases). The V gene lost 3 bases and the J gene lost 4 bases, with 12 bases spanning the gap. Germline CDR1 is KGHSH and CDR2 is LQKENI. The CDR3 loop spans 14 amino acids.

V is TRBV19 and J is TRBJ2-1; 9 nucleotides line up with TRBD1. Germline-derived CDR1 and CDR2 are LNHDA and SQIVND (reference sequence). V was pared by 7 bases and J by 6 bases, with 7 bases of the junction left unmatched. The CDR3 is made up of 14 amino acids. The CDR3 DNA follows: TGTGCCAGTAAGCGGGACAGGGATCTCAATGAGCAGTTCTTC. Translation: CASKRDRDLNEQFF.

The chain combines TRBV4-2 with TRBJ2-7; D tentatively fits TRBD1 or TRBD2 (5 bases each). In germline, CDR1 is LGHNA, CDR2 YNFKEQ. The CDR3 totals 12 residues. The V end lost 4 bases, the J end lost 6 bases, and 10 bases lay between the germline ends. For the CDR3, the DNA is TGTGCCAGCAGCCGGAAAGGGACCGAGCAGTACTTC. This gives the protein CASSRKGTEQYF.

This chain connects TRBV7-9 to TRBJ2-1; the D call may be TRBD1 or TRBD2 (5 bases each). There are 15 residues in the CDR3. CDR1 and CDR2 (germline): SEHNR, FQNEAQ (reference sequence). Trimming removed 4 bases at V and 4 bases at J, with 14 bases between. The CDR3 DNA sequence: TGTGCCAGCAGCTCACACGGGGCCGGATACAATGAGCAGTTCTTC. This sequence encodes CASSSHGAGYNEQFF.

The V and J genes are TRBV2 and TRBJ2-2; D might be TRBD2 (5 bases). Germline loops: CDR1 SNHLY, CDR2 FYNNEI. V lost 5 bases and J 5 bases, leaving 15 bases between the germline ends. This CDR3 is built from 15 residues. CDR3 amino acids: CASSPRSTGTGELFF. CDR3 coding DNA: TGTGCCAGCAGTCCCCGGTCCACGGGGACCGGGGAGCTGTTTTTT.

The chain recombines TRBV5-6 with TRBJ2-7, with TRBD2 matching over 7 bases. The CDR3 covers 17 residues. Germline CDR1 and CDR2: SGHDT and YYEEEE. With V trimmed by 4 bases and J by 3 bases, 16 bases remained unmatched. The CDR3: CASSPKRGTGGYYEQYF. The CDR3 DNA follows: TGTGCCAGCAGCCCGAAGCGAGGCACCGGGGGGTACTACGAGCAGTACTTC.

V gene TRBV27 combines with J gene TRBJ1-1, with no clear D. V lost 3 bases, J lost 1 base, and 9 bases lay in between. The germline gives CDR1 MNHEY, CDR2 SMNVEV (reference sequence). The CDR3 is made up of 14 amino acids. This CDR3 reads CASSFNGRNTEAFF. The CDR3 bases are TGTGCCAGCAGTTTTAACGGGAGGAACACTGAAGCTTTCTTT.

V and J are TRBV13 and TRBJ1-2; D might be TRBD1 (5 bases). Trimming stripped 5 bases from V and 4 bases from J, with 17 bases between. CDR1 is PRHDT and CDR2 is FYEKMQ in the germline V gene (reference sequence). The CDR3 consists of 15 residues. DNA for the CDR3: TGTGCCAGCAGCCTCGGACAACCCTCATTCTATGGCTACACCTTC. Protein: CASSLGQPSFYGYTF.

The sample holds a few counts of this clone. J is TRBJ2-5 and V is TRBV19; maybe TRBD2 (7 bases). Germline V CDR1 and CDR2: LNHDA, SQIVND (reference sequence). This CDR3 spans 16 amino acids. The germline V and J ends were trimmed by 6 bases and 1 base, with 18 bases remaining between them. DNA of the CDR3: TGTGCCAGTAGAAGGGGGGGGGCTCCTTCCCAAGAGACCCAGTACTTC. Translation gives CASRRGGAPSQETQYF.

Details on this clone: Its ends do not fully match the called genes, so a read error is possible. Other nucleotide sequences from this sample produce the same CDR3. This sequence joins TRBV19 and TRBJ2-4; D perhaps matches TRBD2 (5 bases). This CDR3 region has 15 residues. Germline CDR1 is LNHDA and CDR2 is SQIVND (reference sequence). In DNA, the CDR3 is TGCGCCAGTAGTATAGAGAGCGGCAGAAGGTACATTCAGTACTTC. Its translation: CASSIESGRRYIQYF. Together with reference TRBV19 and TRBJ2-4, the CDR3 gives the full variable domain: DGGITQSPKYLFRKEGQNVTLSCEQNLNHDAMYWYRQDPGQGLRLIYYSQIVNDFQKGDIAEGYSVSREKKESFPLTVTSAQKNPTAFYLCASSIESGRRYIQYFGAGTRLSVL.

This clone has a single count. The rearrangement links TRBV28 to TRBJ2-1; 13 bases are shared with TRBD2. CDR1 and CDR2 from the germline V gene are MDHEN and SYDVKM. Trimming removed 11 bases from V and 5 bases from J; junction bases left unmatched: 12. This CDR3 contains 16 residues. Here the CDR3 DNA reads TGTGCCGGCCACACCTGGACTAGCGGGAGTAACAATGAGCAGTTCTTC. Its protein is CAGHTWTSGSNNEQFF.

The chain is built from TRBV19 and TRBJ2-1; 7 bases match TRBD2. The CDR3 loop spans 16 amino acids. V lost 6 bases to trimming and J lost 3 bases; unmatched junction nucleotides: 11. The germline gives CDR1 LNHDA, CDR2 SQIVND (reference sequence). Written as DNA, the CDR3 is TGTGCCAGTAGCCCCTTTGGGGGGGGGTTCTACAATGAGCAGTTCTTC. Amino acids: CASSPFGGGFYNEQFF.

This rearrangement joins TRBV5-1 to TRBJ2-3, with D possibly being TRBD2 (5 bases). V gave up 0 bases and J gave up 2 bases, with 13 bases separating them. The CDR3 extends over 16 amino acids. CDR1 SGHRS and CDR2 YFSETQ come from the germline V gene. For the CDR3, the DNA is TGCGCCAGCAGCTTGGGATGGGAGAGGGTCACAGATACGCAGTATTTT. It specifies CASSLGWERVTDTQYF.

This clone was counted a single time. This chain uses TRBV18 with TRBJ1-1; 7 bases agree with TRBD1. CDR1 KGHSH and CDR2 LQKENI come from the germline V gene. This CDR3 contains 14 residues. Unmatched junction bases numbered 7, after V lost 3 bases and J lost 6 bases. In nucleotides, the CDR3 is TGTGCCAGCTCACCTCCCCGGGACAGTTCTGAAGCTTTCTTT. Residues: CASSPPRDSSEAFF.

The rearrangement links TRBV10-3 to TRBJ1-6; 8 positions match TRBD1. V lost 6 bases to trimming and J lost 10 bases; unmatched junction nucleotides: 5. The CDR3 extends over 13 amino acids. Per the germline V gene, CDR1 is ENHRY and CDR2 is SYGVKD. CDR3 in DNA: TGTGCCATCAGAGAGGACAGGGACTCACCCCTCCACTTT. This translates into CAIREDRDSPLHF.

In DNA form, the CDR3 reads TGTGCCAGCTCCTCAGGGACAGGGGCATTTAACACTGAAGCTTTCTTT. It translates to CASSSGTGAFNTEAFF. The chain uses TRBV18 and TRBJ1-1; TRBD1 matches 10 bases. This CDR3 spans 16 amino acids. Germline V gene data show CDR1 as KGHSH and CDR2 as LQKENI. V was clipped by 6 bases and J by 2 bases; unmatched bases: 9.

The chain combines TRBV2 with TRBJ2-5; 9 nucleotides agree with TRBD2. Germline V lookup: CDR1 SNHLY, CDR2 FYNNEI. The CDR3 extends over 14 amino acids. V lost 5 bases and J lost 2; bases outside the gene matches: 3. Here the CDR3 DNA reads TGTGCCAGCAGTAAGACTAGCGGACAAGAGACCCAGTACTTC. Encoded protein: CASSKTSGQETQYF.

This sequence joins TRBV7-2 and TRBJ1-5; 7 bases align to TRBD1. CDR3 size: 14 residues. The V and J ends lost 5 bases and 7 bases, in that order; junction bases with no gene match: 8. The germline CDR1 and CDR2 sequences are SGHTA and FQGNSA. The chain's CDR3 is CASSARQGGQPQHF. The CDR3 region has the DNA TGTGCCAGCAGCGCCCGACAGGGTGGCCAGCCCCAGCATTTT.

The J gene is TRBJ2-1, the V gene TRBV7-6; 9 nucleotides line up with TRBD2. After removal of 0 bases from V and 4 bases from J, the junction contained 4 bases not matched to a gene. CDR3 length: 16 residues. Germline V gives CDR1 SGHVS, CDR2 FNYEAQ. The CDR3 spells CASSLAAGGAYNEQFF. CDR3 in DNA: TGTGCCAGCAGCTTAGCGGCGGGGGGGGCGTACAATGAGCAGTTCTTC.

The chain is built from TRBV6-5 and TRBJ2-1; 12 bases align to TRBD2. Looked up from germline, CDR1 is MNHEY and CDR2 is SVGAGI. The CDR3 length is 13 residues. Trimming took 10 bases from V and 7 from J; bases not matched to a gene: 5. The CDR3 bases are TGTGCCACCCGGACTAGCGGGGATAATGAGCAGTTCTTC. As protein: CATRTSGDNEQFF.

The chain couples TRBV15 to TRBJ2-7; 11 positions match TRBD2. CDR3 length: 16 residues. V was clipped by 3 bases and J by 3 bases; unmatched bases: 7. Per the germline V gene, CDR1 is LNHNV and CDR2 is YYDKDF (reference sequence). The CDR3 DNA sequence: TGTGCCACCAGCAGGAGTTTTACTAGCGGGAGCTACGAGCAGTACTTC. This sequence encodes CATSRSFTSGSYEQYF.